This T cell receptor beta chain emerged from a study of blood T cell repertoires in COVID-19. In the study overall: PBMCs, B-cell-depleted T cells, or T cells were the source of the cDNA or gDNA that made up the material.

Method: immunoSEQ multiplex PCR; TCRdb's copy keeps in-frame clones and lacks some. The sample has approximately 69,000 clones; around 79% are singletons. CDR1 and CDR2 (germline): KGHSH, LQKENI. The length of the CDR3 is 15 residues. Trimming took 6 bases from V and 1 from J, leaving 15 bases between them. This receptor was obtained from a man in his 60s with acute or convalescent COVID-19. This rearrangement joins TRBV18 to TRBJ2-5, with D possibly TRBD2 on 6 matching bases. Sequenced: peripheral blood. The CDR3 coding sequence is TGTGCCAGCTCCCCGCGGGCGGGGCTCCAAGAGACCCAGTACTTC. As protein: CASSPRAGLQETQYF.